Presented here are 18 T cell receptor beta chains from one specimen sequenced in a study of T cells after yellow fever vaccination. MiXCR was run by TCRdb on the 5' RACE reads, yielding one entry per CDR3 protein. The data hold around 140,000 distinct CDR3 sequences, with approximately 6.6% observed a single time. Sequences were derived from CD4+ T cells sorted from PBMCs, sampled 10 days after the yellow fever booster vaccination. Source of these receptors: a young man who received the YFV17D yellow fever vaccine.

In its sample, this clonotype was seen a few times. The chain employs TRBV30 and TRBJ2-7; the D is unclear. This CDR3 comprises 13 residues. Germline lookup yields CDR1 GTSNPN and CDR2 SVGIG (reference sequence). V dropped 0 bases and J dropped 3 bases, with 9 bases sitting between them. The CDR3 DNA is TGTGCCTGGAGTGTACGACACTACTACGAGCAGTACTTC. It codes for CAWSVRHYYEQYF.

This clonotype was picked up many times. The chain joins TRBV18 to TRBJ1-3; D not resolved. With 8 bases removed from V and 0 bases from J, the gap between germline ends came to 17 bases. The CDR3 runs 16 residues. Germline CDR1 is KGHSH and CDR2 is LQKENI. The CDR3 nucleotides read TGTGCCAGCCGCGACATACGGCGTACCTCTGGAAACACCATATATTTT. It encodes CASRDIRRTSGNTIYF.

Many counts were recorded for this clonotype. The chain recombines TRBV23-1 with TRBJ2-3, with a possible D match to TRBD1 (6 bases). TRBV23-1 is sorted into the ORF group, with uncertain function. This CDR3 has 15 amino acids. V lost 8 bases and J lost 1, with 16 bases in between. The chain's CDR3 is CASGTGQGCTDTQYF. The CDR3 coding sequence is TGCGCCAGCGGCACCGGGCAGGGGTGCACAGATACGCAGTATTTT.

This clonotype was detected many times. The CDR3 DNA sequence: TGCGCCAGCAGCCAAGAACTGGGGGGGTTCGCCGGGGAGCTGTTTTTT. Protein: CASSQELGGFAGELFF. V usage is TRBV4-3 and J usage is TRBJ2-2; 7 nucleotides match TRBD2. The CDR3 consists of 16 residues. Trimming took 0 bases from V and 6 from J; bases not matched to a gene: 7. The V gene's germline CDR1 is LGHNA and CDR2 YSLEER.

This clonotype was picked up many times. The chain couples TRBV12-3 or TRBV12-4 to TRBJ2-1; maybe TRBD1 (6 bases). The CDR3 totals 12 residues. V lost 5 bases and J 7 bases, leaving 9 bases between the germline ends. CDR3 bases: TGTGCCAGCAGTCGACAGGCGAATGAGCAGTTCTTC. It is translated as CASSRQANEQFF.

This clonotype was counted many times. The V and J genes are TRBV7-6 and TRBJ1-6; weak D call: TRBD1 (6 bases). The CDR3 length is 15 residues. CDR1 is SGHVS and CDR2 is FNYEAQ in the germline V gene. Trimming removed 4 bases at V and 7 bases at J, with 14 bases between. The CDR3 DNA reads TGTGCCAGCAGCTCTCTGGACAGTCGGAATTCACCCCTCCACTTT. This sequence encodes CASSSLDSRNSPLHF.

This clonotype was detected ten times or more. V gene TRBV7-2 combines with J gene TRBJ2-3; D remains ambiguous. V shed 6 bases and J shed 6 bases, with 10 bases lying between them. Germline V gene lookup returns CDR1 SGHTA and CDR2 FQGNSA. The CDR3 sequence is 12 residues long. DNA for the CDR3: TGTGCCAGCAGGGACGTAAGCGATACGCAGTATTTT. Amino acid sequence: CASRDVSDTQYF.

This clonotype was detected ten times or more. The V and J genes are TRBV5-6 and TRBJ2-5, with 8 bases lining up with TRBD2. V trimming: 4 bases; J trimming: 4 bases; junction bases outside the gene matches: 3. Germline loops: CDR1 SGHDT, CDR2 YYEEEE. This CDR3 contains 13 residues. The DNA of the CDR3 is TGTGCCAGCAGCCGACTAGCGAGAGAGACCCAGTACTTC. The encoded protein is CASSRLARETQYF.

This clonotype was seen only a few times. The CDR3 coding sequence is TGCGCCAGCAGCACCAGGACAGGGCGCATGCATGAAAAACTGTTTTTT. It yields the protein CASSTRTGRMHEKLFF. The chain recombines TRBV5-1 with TRBJ1-4; 8 nucleotides line up with TRBD1. The trim removed 4 bases at V and 6 bases at J, leaving 11 bases unmatched. The germline CDR1 and CDR2 sequences are SGHRS and YFSETQ. The CDR3 consists of 16 residues.

Note on this clonotype: A single base separates this from a much larger clone, so it may be a read error. The chain carries TRBV20-1 and TRBJ2-1, with 9 bases lining up with TRBD2. The CDR3 totals 15 residues. J gave up 12 bases and V 6 bases, and 18 bases lay outside the gene matches. Germline CDR1 is DFQATT and CDR2 is SNEGSKA (reference sequence). CDR3 in DNA: TGCAGTGCCAGTGGTAGGAGCGGGAGGTATCAGGGGCAGTTCTTC. This gives the protein CSASGRSGRYQGQFF.

Comments on this clonotype: This may be a read error, as it is one base from a much larger clone. The CDR3 spells CASSAYNPIGGRTTEAFF. CDR3 bases: TGTGCCAGCAGCGCCTACAACCCGATCGGAGGGCGAACAACTGAAGCTTTCTTT. The chain joins TRBV9 to TRBJ1-1; no reliable D call. This CDR3 region has 18 residues. V was trimmed by 3 bases and J by 5 bases, leaving 26 bases between them. Germline lookup yields CDR1 SGDLS and CDR2 YYNGEE.

This clonotype came up a few times. The chain has TRBV7-2 and TRBJ1-2; D is perhaps TRBD1 (5 bases). Germline assignment: CDR1 SGHTA and CDR2 FQGNSA. The CDR3 length is 19 residues. The V end was cut by 0 bases, the J end by 0 bases, with 20 bases between. DNA of the CDR3: TGTGCCAGCAGCTTAGCGCTATCGTCAGGGATGGTAGCTAACTATGGCTACACCTTC. Translation: CASSLALSSGMVANYGYTF.

This clonotype is medium-sized within its sample. The chain carries TRBV7-2 and TRBJ2-3; unclear D gene. Deletions cut 5 bases from V and 6 bases from J, with 12 bases between. Germline values: CDR1 SGHTA, CDR2 FQGNSA. The CDR3 spans 13 residues. CDR3 region: CASSTTPPDTQYF. The CDR3 DNA is TGTGCCAGCAGCACTACGCCTCCTGATACGCAGTATTTT.

This clonotype was picked up many times. V gene TRBV6-5 combines with J gene TRBJ2-2, with a weak D call TRBD1 (6 bases). Germline loops: CDR1 MNHEY, CDR2 SVGAGI. V gave up 6 bases and J gave up 4 bases, with 15 bases separating them. The CDR3 loop spans 15 amino acids. The DNA for the CDR3 is TGTGCCAGCAGAGGGGGAGCTATCTTCACCGGGGAGCTGTTTTTT. This sequence encodes CASRGGAIFTGELFF.

This clonotype appeared many times. This rearrangement joins TRBV29-1 to TRBJ2-2; either TRBD1 or TRBD2 may fit D (5 bases each). This CDR3 has 13 amino acids. In germline, CDR1 is SQVTM, CDR2 ANQGSEA. V lost 6 bases and J 5 bases, leaving 13 bases between the germline ends. CDR3 in amino acids: CSVAPGRTGELFF. DNA of the CDR3: TGCAGCGTCGCTCCGGGGCGGACCGGGGAGCTGTTTTTT.

This clonotype came up many times. The chain has TRBV20-1 and TRBJ2-3; 11 positions match TRBD2. The V gene end was trimmed by 5 bases and the J gene end by 2 bases; junction bases not matched to a gene: 9. The CDR3 consists of 16 residues. From germline, CDR1 is DFQATT and CDR2 SNEGSKA (reference sequence). For the CDR3, the DNA is TGCAGTGCTGGGTCGACTAGCGGGGCGATCACAGATACGCAGTATTTT. Protein: CSAGSTSGAITDTQYF.

This clonotype was picked up a small number of times. The chain recombines TRBV20-1 with TRBJ2-7, with 12 nucleotides matching TRBD2. The CDR3 has 17 amino acids. V was pared by 5 bases and J by 5 bases, with 16 bases of the junction left unmatched. CDR1 and CDR2 from the germline V gene are DFQATT and SNEGSKA (reference sequence). The CDR3 DNA is TGCAGTGCTCTTGGGCTAGCGGGAGGGTCATCGCGGAACGAGCAGTACTTC. Protein product: CSALGLAGGSSRNEQYF.

J is TRBJ1-5 and V is TRBV28; D is uncertain. The CDR3 loop spans 10 amino acids. Deletions cut 7 bases from V and 7 bases from J, with 5 bases between. CDR1 and CDR2 (germline): MDHEN, SYDVKM. The CDR3 loop is CASNHQPQHF. CDR3 in DNA: TGTGCCAGCAATCACCAGCCCCAGCATTTT.